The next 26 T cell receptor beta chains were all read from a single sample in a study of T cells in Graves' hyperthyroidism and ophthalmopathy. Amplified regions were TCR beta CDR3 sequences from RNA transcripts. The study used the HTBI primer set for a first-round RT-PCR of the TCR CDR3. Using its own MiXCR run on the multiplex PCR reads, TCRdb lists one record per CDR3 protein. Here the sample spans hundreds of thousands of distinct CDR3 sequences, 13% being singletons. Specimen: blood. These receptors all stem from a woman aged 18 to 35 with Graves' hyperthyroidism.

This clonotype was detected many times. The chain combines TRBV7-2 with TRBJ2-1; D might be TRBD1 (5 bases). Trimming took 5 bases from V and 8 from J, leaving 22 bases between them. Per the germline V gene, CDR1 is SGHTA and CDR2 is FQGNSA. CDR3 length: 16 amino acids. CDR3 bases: TGTGCCAGCAGCCCGCGAAGGGCAGGGTCCTGGGATGAGCAGTTCTTC. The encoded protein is CASSPRRAGSWDEQFF. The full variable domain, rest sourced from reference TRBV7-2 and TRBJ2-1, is GAGVSQSPSNKVTEKGKDVELRCDPISGHTALYWYRQSLGQGLEFLIYFQGNSAPDKSGLPSDRFSAERTGGSVSTLTIQRTQQEDSAVYLCASSPRRAGSWDEQFFGPGTRLTVL.

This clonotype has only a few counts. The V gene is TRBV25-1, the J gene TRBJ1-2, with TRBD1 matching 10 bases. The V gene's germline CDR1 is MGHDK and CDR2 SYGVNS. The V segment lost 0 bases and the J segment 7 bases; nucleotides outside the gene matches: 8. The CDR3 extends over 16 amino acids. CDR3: CASSEYSRDRGSGYTF. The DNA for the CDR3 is TGTGCCAGCAGTGAATACAGCCGGGACAGGGGATCTGGCTACACCTTC.

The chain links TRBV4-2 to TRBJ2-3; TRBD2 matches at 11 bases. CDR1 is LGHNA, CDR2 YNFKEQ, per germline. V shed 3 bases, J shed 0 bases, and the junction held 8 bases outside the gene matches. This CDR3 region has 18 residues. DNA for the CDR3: TGTGCCAGCAGCCAGGCAACCGGGACTAGCGGAAGCACAGATACGCAGTATTTT. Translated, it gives CASSQATGTSGSTDTQYF.

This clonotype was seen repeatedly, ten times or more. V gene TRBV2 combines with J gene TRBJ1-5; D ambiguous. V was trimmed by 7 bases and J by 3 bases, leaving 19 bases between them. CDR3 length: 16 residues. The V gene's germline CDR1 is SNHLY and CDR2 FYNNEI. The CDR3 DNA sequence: TGTGCCAGCACGAATGTCGGAGGGCACTTCAATCAGCCCCAGCATTTT. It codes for CASTNVGGHFNQPQHF.

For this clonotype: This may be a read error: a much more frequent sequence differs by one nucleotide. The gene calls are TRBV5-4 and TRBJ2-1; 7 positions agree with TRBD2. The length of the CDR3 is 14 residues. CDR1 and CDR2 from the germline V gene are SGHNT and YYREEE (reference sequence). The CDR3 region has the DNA TGTGCCAGCAGCTCGCGCGGGAGTATTAATGAGCAGCTCTTC. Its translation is CASSSRGSINEQLF.

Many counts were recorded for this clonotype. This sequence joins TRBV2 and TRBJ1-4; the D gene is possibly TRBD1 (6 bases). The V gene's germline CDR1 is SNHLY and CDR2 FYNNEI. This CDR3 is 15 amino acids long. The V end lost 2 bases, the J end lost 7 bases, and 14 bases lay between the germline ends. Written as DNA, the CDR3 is TGTGCCAGCAGTGAATCGGGGGGCGGTTTTGAAAAACTGTTTTTT. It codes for CASSESGGGFEKLFF. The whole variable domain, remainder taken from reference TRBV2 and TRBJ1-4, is EPEVTQTPSHQVTQMGQEVILRCVPISNHLYFYWYRQILGQKVEFLVSFYNNEISEKSEIFDDQFSVERPDGSNFTLKIRSTKLEDSAMYFCASSESGGGFEKLFFGSGTQLSVL.

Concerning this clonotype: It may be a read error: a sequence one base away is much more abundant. CDR3 loop: CAGSRGQTNYGYTF. The DNA for the CDR3 is TGTGCCGGCTCACGGGGACAGACTAACTATGGCTACACCTTC. The gene calls are TRBV18 and TRBJ1-2; 7 positions match TRBD1. The germline CDR1 and CDR2 sequences are KGHSH and LQKENI. This CDR3 has 14 residues. The full variable domain, rest sourced from reference TRBV18 and TRBJ1-2, is NAGVMQNPRHLVRRRGQEARLRCSPMKGHSHVYWYRQLPEEGLKFMVYLQKENIIDESGMPKERFSAEFPKEGPSILRIQQVVRGDSAAYFCAGSRGQTNYGYTFGSGTRLTVV.

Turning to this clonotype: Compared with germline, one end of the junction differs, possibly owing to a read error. This chain's CDR3 is CASSQGTGEQFF. CDR3 DNA: TGTGCCAGCAGTCAGGGAACCGGGGAGCAGTTTTTT. This chain links TRBV11-3 with TRBJ2-2; D assignment may be TRBD1 or TRBD2 (5 bases each). Germline V gene data show CDR1 as SGHNT and CDR2 as YENEEA. This CDR3 is 12 amino acids long.

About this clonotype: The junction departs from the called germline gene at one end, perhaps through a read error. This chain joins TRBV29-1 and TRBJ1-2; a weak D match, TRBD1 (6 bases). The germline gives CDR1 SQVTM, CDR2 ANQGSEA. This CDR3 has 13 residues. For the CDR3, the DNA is TGCGGCGTCCACACAGGGACTAACTATGGCTACACCTTC. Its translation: CGVHTGTNYGYTF.

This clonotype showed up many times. The CDR3 nucleotides are TGTGCCAGCAGTCCAAATCAGAGAGCGGTTGAAGCTTTCTTT. Protein product: CASSPNQRAVEAFF. The J gene is TRBJ1-1, the V gene TRBV12-3 or TRBV12-4; D remains unclear. This CDR3 is 14 amino acids long. V lost 5 bases to trimming and J lost 7 bases, with 17 bases between them.

CDR3 region: CATTGTSGRATDTQYF. DNA of the CDR3: TGTGCCACCACGGGGACTAGCGGGAGGGCCACGGATACGCAGTATTTT. The rearrangement links TRBV28 to TRBJ2-3; 16 bases align to TRBD2. This CDR3 has 16 amino acids. After removal of 10 bases from V and 6 bases from J, the junction contained 10 bases not matched to a gene. CDR1 MDHEN and CDR2 SYDVKM come from the germline V gene.

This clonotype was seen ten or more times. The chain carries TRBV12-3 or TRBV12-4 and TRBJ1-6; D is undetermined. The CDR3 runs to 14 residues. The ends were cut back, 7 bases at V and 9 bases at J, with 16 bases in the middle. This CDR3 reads CASTSLGGVSPLHF. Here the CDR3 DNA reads TGTGCCAGCACCTCGCTGGGAGGAGTTTCACCCCTCCACTTT.

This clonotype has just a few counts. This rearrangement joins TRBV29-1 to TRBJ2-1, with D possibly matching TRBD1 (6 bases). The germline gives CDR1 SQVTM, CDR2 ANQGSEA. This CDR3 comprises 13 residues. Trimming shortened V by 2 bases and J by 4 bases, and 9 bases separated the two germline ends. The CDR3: CSVESGDYNEQFF. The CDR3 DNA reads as TGCAGCGTTGAATCAGGGGATTACAATGAGCAGTTCTTC.

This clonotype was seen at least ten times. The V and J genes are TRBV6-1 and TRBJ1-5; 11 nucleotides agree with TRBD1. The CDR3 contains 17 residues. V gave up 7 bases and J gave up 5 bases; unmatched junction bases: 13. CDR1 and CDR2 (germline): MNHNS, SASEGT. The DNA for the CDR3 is TGTGCCAGCAACTATCAGGGACAGGGGGAGGGAGATCAGCCCCAGCATTTT. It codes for CASNYQGQGEGDQPQHF.

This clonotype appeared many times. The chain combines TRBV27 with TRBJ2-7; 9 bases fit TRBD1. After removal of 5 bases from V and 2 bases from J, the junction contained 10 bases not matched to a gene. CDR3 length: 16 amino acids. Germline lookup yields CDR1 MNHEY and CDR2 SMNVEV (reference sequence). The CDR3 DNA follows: TGTGCCAGCAGTCCCCATGGACAGGGGCGGACCTACGAGCAGTACTTC. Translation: CASSPHGQGRTYEQYF.

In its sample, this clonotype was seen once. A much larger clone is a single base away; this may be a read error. CDR3 coding DNA: TGCAGTGCTAGAGATCTGGAGAGCCAGTACTTC. Protein product: CSARDLESQYF. The rearrangement uses TRBV20-1 and TRBJ2-5; unclear D gene. Germline V gene data show CDR1 as DFQATT and CDR2 as SNEGSKA (reference sequence). The CDR3 length is 11 residues.

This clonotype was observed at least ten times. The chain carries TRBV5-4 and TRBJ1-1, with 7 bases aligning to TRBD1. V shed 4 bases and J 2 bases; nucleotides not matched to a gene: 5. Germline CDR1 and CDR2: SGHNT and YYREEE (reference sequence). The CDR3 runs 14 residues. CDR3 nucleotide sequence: TGTGCCAGCAGCAGAGGGACAGCCAACACTGAAGCTTTCTTT. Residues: CASSRGTANTEAFF.

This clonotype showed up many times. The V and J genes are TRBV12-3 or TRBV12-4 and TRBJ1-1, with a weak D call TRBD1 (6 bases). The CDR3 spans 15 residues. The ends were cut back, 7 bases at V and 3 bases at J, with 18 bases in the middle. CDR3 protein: CASTTDGGRYTEAFF. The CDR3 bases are TGTGCCAGCACCACAGATGGGGGCCGATACACTGAAGCTTTCTTT.

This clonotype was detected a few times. CDR3 bases: TGTGCCAGCAGTGCCGCAAACCCCGGGGAGCTGTTTTTT. Its translation: CASSAANPGELFF. J is TRBJ2-2 and V is TRBV25-1; D is unresolved. The CDR3 extends over 13 amino acids. V was shortened by 4 bases and J by 6 bases, with 9 bases between the two germline ends. The germline V gene has CDR1 MGHDK and CDR2 SYGVNS.

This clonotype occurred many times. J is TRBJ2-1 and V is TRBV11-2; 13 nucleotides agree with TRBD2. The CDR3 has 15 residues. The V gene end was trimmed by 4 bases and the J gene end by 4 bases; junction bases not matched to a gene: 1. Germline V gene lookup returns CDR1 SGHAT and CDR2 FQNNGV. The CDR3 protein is CASSSTSGRYNEQFF. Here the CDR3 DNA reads TGTGCCAGCAGCTCGACTAGCGGGAGGTACAATGAGCAGTTCTTC.

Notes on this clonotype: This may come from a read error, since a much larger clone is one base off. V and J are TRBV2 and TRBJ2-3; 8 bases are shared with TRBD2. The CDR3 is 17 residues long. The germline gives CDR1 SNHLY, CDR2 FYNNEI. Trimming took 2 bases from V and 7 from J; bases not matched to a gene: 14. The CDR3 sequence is CASSERGGGLRPYTQYF. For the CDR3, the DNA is TGTGCCAGCAGTGAACGGGGGGGGGGTCTGAGGCCATATACGCAGTATTTT.

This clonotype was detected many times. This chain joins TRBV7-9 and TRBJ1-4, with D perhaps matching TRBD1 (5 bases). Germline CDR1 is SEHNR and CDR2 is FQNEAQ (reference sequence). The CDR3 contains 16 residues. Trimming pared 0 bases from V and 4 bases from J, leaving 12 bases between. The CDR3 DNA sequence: TGTGCCAGCAGCTTAGCGTACGACAGCTTTAATGAAAAACTGTTTTTT. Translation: CASSLAYDSFNEKLFF.

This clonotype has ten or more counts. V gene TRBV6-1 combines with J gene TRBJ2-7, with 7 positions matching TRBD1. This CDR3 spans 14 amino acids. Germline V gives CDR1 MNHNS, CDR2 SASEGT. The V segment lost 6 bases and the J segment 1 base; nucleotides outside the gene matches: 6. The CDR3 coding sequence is TGTGCCAGCAGCAACCCGGGACAGTCCTACGAGCAGTACTTC. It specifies CASSNPGQSYEQYF.

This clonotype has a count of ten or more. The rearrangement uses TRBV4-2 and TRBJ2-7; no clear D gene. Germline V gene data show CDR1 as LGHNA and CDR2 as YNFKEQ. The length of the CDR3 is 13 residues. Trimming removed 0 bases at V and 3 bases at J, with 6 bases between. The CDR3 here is CASSQEDLYEQYF. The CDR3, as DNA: TGTGCCAGCAGCCAAGAGGACCTCTACGAGCAGTACTTC.

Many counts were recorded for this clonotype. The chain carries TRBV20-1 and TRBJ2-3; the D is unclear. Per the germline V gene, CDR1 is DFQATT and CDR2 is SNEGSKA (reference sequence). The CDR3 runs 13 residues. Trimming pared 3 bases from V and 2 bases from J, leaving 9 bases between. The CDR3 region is CSARGLITDTQYF. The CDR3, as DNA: TGCAGTGCTAGGGGATTGATCACAGATACGCAGTATTTT.

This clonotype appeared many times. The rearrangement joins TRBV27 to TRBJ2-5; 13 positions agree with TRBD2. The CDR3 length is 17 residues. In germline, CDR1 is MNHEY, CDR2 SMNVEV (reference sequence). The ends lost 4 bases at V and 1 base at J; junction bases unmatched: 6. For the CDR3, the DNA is TGTGCCAGCAGTTCCCGACTAGCGGGAGGCATCCAAGAGACCCAGTACTTC. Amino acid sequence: CASSSRLAGGIQETQYF.